Listed here is a single TCR beta chain. What it recognizes is unknown. This record belongs to a study of CD8+CD57+ T cells in acquired aplastic anemia. Study details: Each DNA sample taken from sorted CD4+ and CD8+ cells came to 3 to 4 ug on average.

Flow cytometry had shown expanded CD8+CD57+ cells in the patients chosen for sequencing. Severe acquired aplastic anemia was diagnosed in all patients. It was genomic DNA that served as the template for profiling TCR beta VDJ and CDR3. A single record per CDR3 protein comes from TCRdb applying MiXCR to the reads. Seen here are under 150,000 distinct CDR3 sequences, 30% to 45% observed once, and the top ten hold around 2.7%. The study's findings and limits: Between the patient and control groups, CD8+ Simpson's diversity did not differ significantly. Patients and controls were found to share roughly 31 CD8+ CDR3 sequences.

The CDR3 loop spans 13 amino acids. The ends were cut back, 4 bases at V and 4 bases at J, with 10 bases in the middle. CDR1 and CDR2 (germline): KGHDR, SFDVKD. This receptor was taken from a human donor with aplastic anemia. V gene TRBV24-1 combines with J gene TRBJ2-7, with unresolved D. Sequenced sample: sorted CD4+, CD8+, or CD8+CD57+ T cells (not recorded which) from PBMCs. For the CDR3, the DNA is TGTGCCACCAGTGAATCGGGCCAGTACGAGCAGTACTTC. Protein sequence: CATSESGQYEQYF.